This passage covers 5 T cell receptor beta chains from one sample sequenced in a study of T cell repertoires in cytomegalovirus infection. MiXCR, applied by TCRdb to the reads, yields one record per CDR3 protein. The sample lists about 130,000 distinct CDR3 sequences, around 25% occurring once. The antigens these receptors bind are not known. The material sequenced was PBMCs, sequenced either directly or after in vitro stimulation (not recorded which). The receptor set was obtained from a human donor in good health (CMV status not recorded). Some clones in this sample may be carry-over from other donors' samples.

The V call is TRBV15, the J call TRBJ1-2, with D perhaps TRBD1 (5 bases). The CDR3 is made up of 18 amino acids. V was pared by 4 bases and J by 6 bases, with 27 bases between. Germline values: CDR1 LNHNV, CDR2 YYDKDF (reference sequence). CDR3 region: CATSKERTGPRGKDGYTF. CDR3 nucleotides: TGTGCCACCAGCAAAGAAAGAACCGGGCCAAGGGGAAAGGATGGCTACACCTTC.

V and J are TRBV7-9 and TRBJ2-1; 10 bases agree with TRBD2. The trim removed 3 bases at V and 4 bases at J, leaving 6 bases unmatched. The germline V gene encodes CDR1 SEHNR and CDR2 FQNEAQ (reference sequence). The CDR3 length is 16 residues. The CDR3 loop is CASSFLSGRGYNEQFF. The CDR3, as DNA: TGTGCCAGCAGCTTCTTAAGCGGGAGGGGGTACAATGAGCAGTTCTTC.

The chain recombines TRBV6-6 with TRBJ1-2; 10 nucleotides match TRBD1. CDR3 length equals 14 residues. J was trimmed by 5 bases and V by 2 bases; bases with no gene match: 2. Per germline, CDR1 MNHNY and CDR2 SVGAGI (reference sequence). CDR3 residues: CASSYEGQGYGYTF. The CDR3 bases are TGTGCCAGCAGTTACGAGGGACAGGGGTATGGCTACACCTTC.

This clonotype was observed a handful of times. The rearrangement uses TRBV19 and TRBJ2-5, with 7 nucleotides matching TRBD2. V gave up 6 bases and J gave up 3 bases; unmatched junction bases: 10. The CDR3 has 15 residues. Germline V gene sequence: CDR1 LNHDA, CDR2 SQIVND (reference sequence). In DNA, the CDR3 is TGTGCCAGTAGGACTTTATCCGGGGGGAAAGAGACCCAGTACTTC. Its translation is CASRTLSGGKETQYF.

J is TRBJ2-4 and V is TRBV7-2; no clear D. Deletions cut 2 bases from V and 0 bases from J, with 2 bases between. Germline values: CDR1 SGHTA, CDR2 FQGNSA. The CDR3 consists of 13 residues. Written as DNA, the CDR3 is TGTGCCAGCAGCTTACTAGCCAAAAACATTCAGTACTTC. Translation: CASSLLAKNIQYF. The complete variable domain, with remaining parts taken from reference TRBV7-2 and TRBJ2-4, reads GAGVSQSPSNKVTEKGKDVELRCDPISGHTALYWYRQSLGQGLEFLIYFQGNSAPDKSGLPSDRFSAERTGGSVSTLTIQRTQQEDSAVYLCASSLLAKNIQYFGAGTRLSVL.